These 30 T cell receptor beta chains were sequenced from one sample in a study of cytomegalovirus exposure and HLA in healthy donors. PCR employed 60 Vbeta and 13 Jbeta primers. Data came from immunoSEQ multiplex PCR; TCRdb stores just in-frame clones and leaves some out. In the table there are roughly 92,000 clones, 81% of which are singletons. The sequencing sample was made of PBMCs. These receptors came from a woman between 65 and 79 years old in good health and CMV-seropositive.

V usage is TRBV27 and J usage is TRBJ2-2; 9 bases fit TRBD1. CDR3 length: 15 residues. The germline V gene encodes CDR1 MNHEY and CDR2 SMNVEV (reference sequence). The J segment lost 1 base and the V segment lost 7 bases, leaving 4 bases of the junction unmatched. CDR3 in DNA: TGTGCCAGCACCACAGGGGGCCTGAACACCGGGGAGCTGTTTTTT. Translated: CASTTGGLNTGELFF.

The chain uses TRBV18 and TRBJ2-2; possible D gene TRBD1, 5 bases. The germline gives CDR1 KGHSH, CDR2 LQKENI. Deletions cut 2 bases from V and 6 bases from J, with 10 bases between. The CDR3 runs to 14 residues. DNA for the CDR3: TGTGCCAGCTCACCAGGCAGGGTGGCCGGGGAGCTGTTTTTT. Amino acid sequence: CASSPGRVAGELFF.

This chain links TRBV10-3 with TRBJ1-2, with 7 positions matching TRBD1. Unmatched junction bases numbered 13, after V lost 5 bases and J lost 7 bases. CDR3 size: 15 residues. The germline gives CDR1 ENHRY, CDR2 SYGVKD. CDR3 sequence reads: CAISTLTGNERGYTF. CDR3 nucleotide sequence: TGTGCCATCAGTACCCTGACAGGGAACGAGCGTGGCTACACCTTC.

Regarding this clone: This likely comes from a read error, as the CDR3 has no conserved phenylalanine or tryptophan at its end. CDR3 loop: CAWSTVGQHNYGYTL. DNA for the CDR3: TGTGCCTGGAGCACCGTAGGACAGCATAACTATGGCTACACCCTC. This rearrangement joins TRBV30 to TRBJ1-2, with a weak D call TRBD1 (6 bases). CDR3 length: 15 residues. Germline V lookup: CDR1 GTSNPN, CDR2 SVGIG (reference sequence). V lost 3 bases, J lost 1 base, and 15 bases lay in between.

The V gene is TRBV13, the J gene TRBJ2-7, with 11 bases matching TRBD2. This CDR3 has 15 amino acids. Per germline, CDR1 PRHDT and CDR2 FYEKMQ (reference sequence). V dropped 4 bases and J dropped 3; count of bases not matched to a gene: 5. The CDR3 region has the DNA TGTGCCAGCAGCTCGGGACTAGCGGCCGACTACGAGCAGTACTTC. This gives the protein CASSSGLAADYEQYF.

In regard to this clone: At the DNA level, this CDR3 is encoded by other sequences in the same sample as well. The V call is TRBV18, the J call TRBJ2-3, with 10 bases identical to TRBD2. With V trimmed by 3 bases and J by 5 bases, 14 bases remained unmatched. The CDR3 totals 18 residues. Germline V gives CDR1 KGHSH, CDR2 LQKENI. This CDR3 reads CASSPLPGLAGVQDTQYF. The DNA for the CDR3 is TGTGCCAGCTCACCCCTCCCGGGGCTAGCGGGAGTGCAAGATACGCAGTATTTT.

The chain is built from TRBV21-1 and TRBJ2-7; the D segment call TRBD1 is taken from the table without a DNA check. TRBV21-1 is given as a pseudogene. The CDR3 spans 14 residues. The CDR3, as DNA: TGTGCCAGCAGCCAGGACAGGGGGCATCACGAGCAGTACTTC. Translated, it gives CASSQDRGHHEQYF.

This chain uses TRBV7-9 with TRBJ2-5, with D tentatively TRBD2 (5 bases). The CDR3 covers 15 residues. In germline, CDR1 is SEHNR, CDR2 FQNEAQ (reference sequence). Deletions cut 5 bases from V and 3 bases from J, with 16 bases between. In DNA form, the CDR3 reads TGTGCCAGCAGCCCTAAAACTAGGTTGGAAGAGACCCAGTACTTC. Encoded protein: CASSPKTRLEETQYF. Drawing the rest from reference TRBV7-9 and TRBJ2-5, the complete variable domain is DTGVSQNPRHKITKRGQNVTFRCDPISEHNRLYWYRQTLGQGPEFLTYFQNEAQLEKSRLLSDRFSAERPKGSFSTLEIQRTEQGDSAMYLCASSPKTRLEETQYFGPGTRLLVL.

The genes are TRBV11-3 and TRBJ2-1; D is perhaps TRBD1 (5 bases). The CDR3 has 15 amino acids. V shed 5 bases and J shed 4 bases, with 15 bases lying between them. Germline V gene data show CDR1 as SGHNT and CDR2 as YENEEA. DNA of the CDR3: TGTGCCAGCAGCCCTCGACAGAATGCTTACAATGAGCAGTTCTTC. Its protein is CASSPRQNAYNEQFF.

This clone was detected once. The V gene is TRBV5-4, the J gene TRBJ2-1; D ambiguous. CDR1 is SGHNT and CDR2 is YYREEE in the germline V gene (reference sequence). The V end lost 0 bases, the J end lost 7 bases, and 5 bases lay between the germline ends. The CDR3 totals 12 residues. The CDR3 coding sequence is TGTGCCAGCAGCTTGGGAGGAAATGAGCAGTTCTTC. It is translated as CASSLGGNEQFF. Drawing the rest from reference TRBV5-4 and TRBJ2-1, the complete variable domain is ETGVTQSPTHLIKTRGQQVTLRCSSQSGHNTVSWYQQALGQGPQFIFQYYREEENGRGNFPPRFSGLQFPNYSSELNVNALELDDSALYLCASSLGGNEQFFGPGTRLTVL.

The chain combines TRBV19 with TRBJ2-2, with TRBD2 matching 13 bases. Germline CDR1 and CDR2: LNHDA and SQIVND (reference sequence). The trim removed 10 bases at V and 6 bases at J, leaving 8 bases unmatched. This CDR3 has 15 residues. For the CDR3, the DNA is TGTGCCACCGAAAGGACTAGCGGGAGCGCCGGGGAGCTGTTTTTT. Its translation: CATERTSGSAGELFF.

This CDR3 reads CASTSGIAGGPGNEQFF. CDR3 sequence (DNA): TGTGCCAGCACCTCAGGAATAGCGGGAGGGCCGGGGAATGAGCAGTTCTTC. The chain uses TRBV9 and TRBJ2-1; 11 nucleotides match TRBD2. The length of the CDR3 is 17 residues. V dropped 6 bases and J dropped 7; count of bases not matched to a gene: 15. Germline V CDR1 and CDR2: SGDLS, YYNGEE.

This rearrangement joins TRBV14 to TRBJ1-1; TRBD1 matches 8 bases. Germline trimming cut 6 bases from V and 6 bases from J; bases unmatched to any gene: 6. The CDR3 has 13 residues. Germline V gene lookup returns CDR1 SGHDN and CDR2 FVKESK. The CDR3 region has the DNA TGTGCCAGCAGTTACAGGGGGTTTTCTGAAGCTTTCTTT. Residues: CASSYRGFSEAFF.

This rearrangement joins TRBV5-4 to TRBJ2-2; tentative D call: TRBD2 (6 bases). The V end was cut by 3 bases, the J end by 1 base, with 13 bases between. In germline, CDR1 is SGHNT, CDR2 YYREEE (reference sequence). The CDR3 is 16 residues long. DNA for the CDR3: TGTGCCAGCAGCTCTGGGGGGACGGGGAACACCGGGGAGCTGTTTTTT. Protein product: CASSSGGTGNTGELFF.

The sample holds one count of this clone. This chain joins TRBV10-1 and TRBJ2-5, with a weak D call TRBD2 (6 bases). The J call may be faulty, since TRBJ2-7 better matches the DNA end. CDR3 length: 14 amino acids. Germline-derived CDR1 and CDR2 are WNHNN and SYGVQD (reference sequence). The CDR3 loop is CASSGGGVGYEQYF. The CDR3 DNA reads as TGCGCCAGCAGTGGGGGCGGGGTGGGATACGAGCAGTACTTC.

This rearrangement joins TRBV7-3 to TRBJ2-6, with 7 positions matching TRBD1. This CDR3 is built from 16 residues. Germline CDR1 SGHTA, CDR2 FQGTGA. V lost 7 bases, J lost 0 bases, and 6 bases stayed unmatched. CDR3 bases: TGTGCCAGCACCCTTACAGGGGCCTCTGGGGCCAACGTCCTGACTTTC. Encoded protein: CASTLTGASGANVLTF.

The chain uses TRBV7-6 and TRBJ2-3; 7 bases agree with TRBD2. CDR1 is SGHVS and CDR2 is FNYEAQ in the germline V gene. V lost 1 base and J lost 9; bases outside the gene matches: 1. This CDR3 region has 12 residues. CDR3 nucleotide sequence: TGTGCCAGCAGCTTAGGAGCGGGGACGCAGTATTTT. It translates to CASSLGAGTQYF.

This chain links TRBV7-9 with TRBJ1-2, with 7 bases that match TRBD1. V lost 7 bases and J lost 2; bases outside the gene matches: 10. The CDR3 totals 15 residues. Germline assignment: CDR1 SEHNR and CDR2 FQNEAQ (reference sequence). The CDR3 DNA sequence: TGTGCCAGCACCCAGGGGGGTGGAGGGAACTATGGCTACACCTTC. This gives the protein CASTQGGGGNYGYTF.

The rearrangement uses TRBV28 and TRBJ2-3; D unresolved. Trimming took off 5 bases at V and 0 bases at J, with 15 bases between the two ends. The CDR3 has 16 amino acids. Germline loops: CDR1 MDHEN, CDR2 SYDVKM. DNA of the CDR3: TGTGCCAGCAGTCCCCGATCGCCGAGTAGCACAGATACGCAGTATTTT. It translates to CASSPRSPSSTDTQYF.

A remark on this clone: At one of its ends the junction is not consistent with the germline gene, which may arise from a read error. The V gene is TRBV28, the J gene TRBJ2-5; 8 bases line up with TRBD2. Per germline, CDR1 MDHEN and CDR2 SYDVKM. The CDR3 is 16 amino acids. The CDR3 sequence is CASRTPSGRRQEAQYF. For the CDR3, the DNA is TGTGCCAGCAGAACCCCTAGCGGGCGCCGCCAAGAGGCCCAGTACTTC.

The chain carries TRBV29-1 and TRBJ2-1; D gene uncertain. Germline CDR1 SQVTM, CDR2 ANQGSEA. The CDR3 has 14 amino acids. V lost 8 bases to trimming and J lost 2 bases, with 16 bases between them. CDR3 in amino acids: CSYKAGVTYNEQFF. The CDR3 DNA reads TGCAGCTACAAGGCCGGAGTCACCTACAATGAGCAGTTCTTC.

This rearrangement joins TRBV5-6 to TRBJ1-1; 8 bases line up with TRBD1. Trimming removed 4 bases from V and 5 bases from J; junction bases left unmatched: 13. The CDR3 covers 16 residues. Germline V gives CDR1 SGHDT, CDR2 YYEEEE. The CDR3 bases are TGTGCCAGCAGCCCCGACAGGGGTGGGCGTGGGACTGAAGCTTTCTTT. Its protein is CASSPDRGGRGTEAFF.

The chain couples TRBV7-9 to TRBJ1-2; TRBD1 aligns across 10 bases. Germline V CDR1 and CDR2: SEHNR, FQNEAQ (reference sequence). V shed 3 bases, J shed 5 bases, and the junction held 9 bases outside the gene matches. This CDR3 contains 16 residues. This chain's CDR3 is CASSFSADRGKYGYTF. Here the CDR3 DNA reads TGTGCCAGCAGCTTTTCCGCGGACAGGGGGAAGTATGGCTACACCTTC.

The J gene is TRBJ2-7, the V gene TRBV29-1; 9 nucleotides line up with TRBD2. Trimming cost V 6 bases and J 0 bases; bases outside gene matches: 9. This CDR3 is built from 15 residues. Germline CDR1 reads SQVTM; CDR2 reads ANQGSEA. DNA of the CDR3: TGCAGCGTCCAGACCCTAGCGGGGAGCTCCTACGAGCAGTACTTC. Translating it yields CSVQTLAGSSYEQYF.

The J gene is TRBJ2-7, the V gene TRBV19, with D tentatively TRBD1 (5 bases). V lost 5 bases and J lost 3, with 14 bases in between. Germline V gives CDR1 LNHDA, CDR2 SQIVND (reference sequence). The CDR3 loop spans 14 amino acids. CDR3 sequence reads: CASSPQTAYYEQYF. For the CDR3, the DNA is TGTGCCAGTAGTCCCCAGACAGCCTACTACGAGCAGTACTTC.

The chain has TRBV5-1 and TRBJ2-1, with a tentative D call TRBD1 (7 bases). Trimming stripped 4 bases from V and 1 base from J, with 18 bases between. This CDR3 is 17 amino acids long. Per the germline V gene, CDR1 is SGHRS and CDR2 is YFSETQ. The CDR3 region is CASSLLGQGGSYNEQFF. The DNA for the CDR3 is TGCGCCAGCAGCCTCCTAGGGCAGGGGGGATCCTACAATGAGCAGTTCTTC.

This rearrangement joins TRBV18 to TRBJ1-1, with D hard to call. CDR3 size: 15 residues. In germline, CDR1 is KGHSH, CDR2 LQKENI. Trimming shortened V by 3 bases and J by 0 bases, and 11 bases separated the two germline ends. CDR3: CASSPLVSMNTEAFF. CDR3 bases: TGTGCCAGCTCACCGCTAGTATCCATGAACACTGAAGCTTTCTTT.

The J gene is TRBJ2-1, the V gene TRBV2; TRBD2 might be the D (7 bases). This CDR3 has 15 residues. CDR1 and CDR2 from the germline V gene are SNHLY and FYNNEI. Between the trimmed V and J ends, which lost 7 bases and 3 bases, there was a span of 16 bases. The CDR3 sequence is CASNPPGGYYNEQFF. The CDR3 DNA follows: TGTGCCAGCAACCCCCCGGGGGGCTACTACAATGAGCAGTTCTTC.

This chain uses TRBV5-4 with TRBJ2-1; 7 bases map to TRBD2. The CDR3 is 15 amino acids. V gave up 0 bases and J gave up 7 bases; unmatched junction bases: 7. Germline values: CDR1 SGHNT, CDR2 YYREEE (reference sequence). In nucleotides, the CDR3 is TGTGCCAGCAGCTTGGTTACGGGAGGAGCAAATGAGCAGTTCTTC. Its translation: CASSLVTGGANEQFF. The whole variable domain, filled in from reference TRBV5-4 and TRBJ2-1, reads ETGVTQSPTHLIKTRGQQVTLRCSSQSGHNTVSWYQQALGQGPQFIFQYYREEENGRGNFPPRFSGLQFPNYSSELNVNALELDDSALYLCASSLVTGGANEQFFGPGTRLTVL.

This clone turned up a few times. This chain connects TRBV4-3 to TRBJ1-1, with TRBD1 as a possible D gene (6 bases). CDR1 LGHNA and CDR2 YSLEER come from the germline V gene. Trimming took off 5 bases at V and 5 bases at J, with 15 bases between the two ends. The CDR3 has 14 amino acids. In nucleotides, the CDR3 is TGCGCCAGCAGCGTACAGGGTACAAGGACTGAAGCTTTCTTT. Amino acids: CASSVQGTRTEAFF.